The clone carrying this T cell receptor beta chain has a handful of counts. The antigen is undetermined. The record originates from a study of cytomegalovirus exposure and HLA in healthy donors. Sequenced by immunoSEQ multiplex PCR; TCRdb stores in-frame clones only, minus some. The top ten clones hold roughly 0.82% of a sample with 300,000 to 400,000 clones, roughly 88% of them seen once. General study results and limits: Among TCR beta chains, those listed as cytomegalovirus-associated numbered roughly 150. One later analysis, an examination of the 120 validation repertoires, found that first-cohort TCR clusters tended to co-occur in them.

The donors belonged to the roughly 110-subject validation cohort, separate from the roughly 710-subject first cohort. This sequence originates from a woman between 18 and 30 years old in good health and CMV-seronegative. Sequencing was carried out using PBMCs.

CDR3 amino acids: CASSGLTSGNEQFF. The CDR3 nucleotides are TGTGCCAGCAGCGGGCTGACTAGCGGTAATGAGCAGTTCTTC. The chain joins TRBV9 to TRBJ2-1; 9 nucleotides align to TRBD2. The CDR3 runs 14 residues. Germline assignment: CDR1 SGDLS and CDR2 YYNGEE. The V and J ends lost 3 bases and 7 bases, in that order; junction bases with no gene match: 5.